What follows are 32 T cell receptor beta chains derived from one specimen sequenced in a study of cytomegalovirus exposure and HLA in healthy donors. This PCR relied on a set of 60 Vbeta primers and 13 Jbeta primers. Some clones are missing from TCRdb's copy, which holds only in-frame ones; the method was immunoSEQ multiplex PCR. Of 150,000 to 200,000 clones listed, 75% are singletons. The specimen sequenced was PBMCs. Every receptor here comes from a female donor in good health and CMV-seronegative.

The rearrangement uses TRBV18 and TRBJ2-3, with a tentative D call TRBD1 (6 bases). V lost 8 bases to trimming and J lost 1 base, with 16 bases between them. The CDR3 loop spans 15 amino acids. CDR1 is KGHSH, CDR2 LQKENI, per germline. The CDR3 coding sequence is TGTGCCAGCCTCCTAAAGGGGGTGGGCACAGATACGCAGTATTTT. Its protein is CASLLKGVGTDTQYF. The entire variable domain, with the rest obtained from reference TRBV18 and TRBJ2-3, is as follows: NAGVMQNPRHLVRRRGQEARLRCSPMKGHSHVYWYRQLPEEGLKFMVYLQKENIIDESGMPKERFSAEFPKEGPSILRIQQVVRGDSAAYFCASLLKGVGTDTQYFGPGTRLTVL.

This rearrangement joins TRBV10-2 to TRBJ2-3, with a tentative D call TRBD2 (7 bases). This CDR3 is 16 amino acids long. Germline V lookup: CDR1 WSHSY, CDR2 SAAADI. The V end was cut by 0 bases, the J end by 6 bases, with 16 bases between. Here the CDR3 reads CASSESGGAEPDTQYF. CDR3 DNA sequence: TGCGCCAGCAGTGAGTCGGGGGGGGCCGAGCCCGATACGCAGTATTTT.

CDR3: CASSLWQGKVEATNEKLFF. The CDR3 DNA is TGTGCCAGCAGCTTGTGGCAGGGGAAGGTAGAAGCAACTAATGAAAAACTGTTTTTT. The chain combines TRBV5-4 with TRBJ1-4; a weak D match, TRBD1 (6 bases). Germline lookup yields CDR1 SGHNT and CDR2 YYREEE (reference sequence). V gave up 1 base and J gave up 0 bases, with 19 bases separating them. This CDR3 is built from 19 residues.

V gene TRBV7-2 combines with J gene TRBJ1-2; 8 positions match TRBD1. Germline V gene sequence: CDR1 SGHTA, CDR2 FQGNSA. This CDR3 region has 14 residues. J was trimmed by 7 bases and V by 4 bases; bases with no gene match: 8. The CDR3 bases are TGTGCCAGCAGCTCGGGACAGGTCACGGTTGGCTACACCTTC. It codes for CASSSGQVTVGYTF.

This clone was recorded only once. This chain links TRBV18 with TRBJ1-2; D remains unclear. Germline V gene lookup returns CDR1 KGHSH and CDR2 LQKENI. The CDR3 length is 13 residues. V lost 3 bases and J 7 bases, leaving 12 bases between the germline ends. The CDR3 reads CASSPDKTIGYTF. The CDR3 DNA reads TGTGCCAGCTCACCCGACAAGACAATTGGCTACACCTTC.

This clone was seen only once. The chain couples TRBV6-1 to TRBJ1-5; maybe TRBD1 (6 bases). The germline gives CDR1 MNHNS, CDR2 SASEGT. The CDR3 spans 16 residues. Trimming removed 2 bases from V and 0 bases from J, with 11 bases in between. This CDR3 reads CASSERGTFSNQPQHF. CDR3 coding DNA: TGTGCCAGCAGTGAAAGGGGGACCTTTAGCAATCAGCCCCAGCATTTT.

The CDR3: CASRQTGQGAGNSPLHF. For the CDR3, the DNA is TGTGCCAGCAGGCAAACAGGGCAGGGGGCCGGGAATTCACCCCTCCACTTT. This sequence joins TRBV5-6 and TRBJ1-6, with TRBD1 matching over 8 bases. Trimming took 5 bases from V and 7 from J; bases not matched to a gene: 14. CDR3 length: 17 amino acids. The germline CDR1 and CDR2 sequences are SGHDT and YYEEEE.

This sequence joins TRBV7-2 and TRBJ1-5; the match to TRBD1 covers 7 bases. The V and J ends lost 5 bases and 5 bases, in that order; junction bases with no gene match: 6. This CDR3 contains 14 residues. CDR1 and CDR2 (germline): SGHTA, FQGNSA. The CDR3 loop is CASSARGPDQPQHF. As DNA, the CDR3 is TGTGCCAGCAGCGCGAGGGGGCCGGATCAGCCCCAGCATTTT.

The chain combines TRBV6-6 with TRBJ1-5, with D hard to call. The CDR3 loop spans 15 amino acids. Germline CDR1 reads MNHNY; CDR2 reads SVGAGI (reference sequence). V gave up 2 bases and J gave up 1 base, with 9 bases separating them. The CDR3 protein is CASSYPPRSNQPQHF. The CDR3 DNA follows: TGTGCCAGCAGTTACCCTCCCCGGAGCAATCAGCCCCAGCATTTT.

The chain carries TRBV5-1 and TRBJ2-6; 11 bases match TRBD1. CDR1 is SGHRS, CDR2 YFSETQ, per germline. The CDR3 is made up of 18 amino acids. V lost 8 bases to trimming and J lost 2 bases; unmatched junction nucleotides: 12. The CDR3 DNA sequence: TGCGCCAGTAGACAAGGACAGGGGGCGAGAGCTGGGGCCAACGTCCTGACTTTC. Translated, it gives CASRQGQGARAGANVLTF.

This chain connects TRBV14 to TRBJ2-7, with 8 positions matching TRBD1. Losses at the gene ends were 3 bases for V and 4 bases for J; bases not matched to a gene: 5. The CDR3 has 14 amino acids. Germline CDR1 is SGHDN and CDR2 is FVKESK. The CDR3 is CASSHGTGRYEQYF. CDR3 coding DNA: TGTGCCAGCAGCCACGGGACAGGAAGATACGAGCAGTACTTC.

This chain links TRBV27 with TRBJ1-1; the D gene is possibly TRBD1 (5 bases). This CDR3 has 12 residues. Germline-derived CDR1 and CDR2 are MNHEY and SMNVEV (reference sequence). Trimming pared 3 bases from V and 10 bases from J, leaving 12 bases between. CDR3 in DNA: TGTGCCAGCAGTTTGGGCGCAGGGCCAGCTTTCTTT. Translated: CASSLGAGPAFF.

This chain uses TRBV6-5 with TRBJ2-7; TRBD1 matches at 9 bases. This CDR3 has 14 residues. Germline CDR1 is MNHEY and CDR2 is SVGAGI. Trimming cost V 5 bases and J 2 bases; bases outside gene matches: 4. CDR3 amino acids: CASSLRDRAYEQYF. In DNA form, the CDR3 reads TGTGCCAGCAGTCTCCGGGACAGGGCCTACGAGCAGTACTTC.

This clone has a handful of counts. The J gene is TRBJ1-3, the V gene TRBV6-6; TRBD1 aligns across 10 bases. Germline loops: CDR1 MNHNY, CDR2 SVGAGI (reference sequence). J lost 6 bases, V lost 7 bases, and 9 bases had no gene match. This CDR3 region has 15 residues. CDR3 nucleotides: TGTGCCAGCAAAGGGTCCGGGACAGGGGAAAACACCATATATTTT. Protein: CASKGSGTGENTIYF.

CDR3 residues: CASSEKGPGGNTGELFF. CDR3 nucleotide sequence: TGTGCCAGCAGTGAGAAGGGACCAGGGGGCAACACCGGGGAGCTGTTTTTT. V usage is TRBV6-4 and J usage is TRBJ2-2, with TRBD1 identical over 8 bases. This CDR3 contains 17 residues. V lost 3 bases, J lost 2 bases, and 8 bases stayed unmatched. From germline, CDR1 is MRHNA and CDR2 SNTAGT.

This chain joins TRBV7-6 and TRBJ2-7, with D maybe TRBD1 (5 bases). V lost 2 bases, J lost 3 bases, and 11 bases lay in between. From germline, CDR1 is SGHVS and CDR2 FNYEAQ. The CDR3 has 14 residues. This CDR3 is CASSLFQGNYEQYF. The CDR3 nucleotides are TGTGCCAGCAGCTTATTCCAGGGAAACTACGAGCAGTACTTC.

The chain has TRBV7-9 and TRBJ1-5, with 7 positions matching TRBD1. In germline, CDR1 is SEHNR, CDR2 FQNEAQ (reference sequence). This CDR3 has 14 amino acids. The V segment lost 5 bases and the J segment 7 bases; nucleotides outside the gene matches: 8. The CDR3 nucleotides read TGTGCCAGCAGCCAGGGGGGAAGTGGGCAGCCCCAGCATTTT. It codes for CASSQGGSGQPQHF.

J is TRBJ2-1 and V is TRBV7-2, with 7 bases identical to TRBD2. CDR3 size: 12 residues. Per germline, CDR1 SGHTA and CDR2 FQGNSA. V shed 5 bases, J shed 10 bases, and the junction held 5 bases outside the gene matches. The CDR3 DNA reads TGTGCCAGCAGCGGGGGGGGTGACGAGCAGTTCTTC. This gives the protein CASSGGGDEQFF.

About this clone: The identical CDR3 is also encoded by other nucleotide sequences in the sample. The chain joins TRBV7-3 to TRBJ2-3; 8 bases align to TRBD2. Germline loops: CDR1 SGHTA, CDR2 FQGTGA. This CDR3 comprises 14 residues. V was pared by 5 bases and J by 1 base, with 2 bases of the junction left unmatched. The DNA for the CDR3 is TGTGCCAGCAGCCTAGCGGGCGGCACAGATACGCAGTATTTT. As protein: CASSLAGGTDTQYF.

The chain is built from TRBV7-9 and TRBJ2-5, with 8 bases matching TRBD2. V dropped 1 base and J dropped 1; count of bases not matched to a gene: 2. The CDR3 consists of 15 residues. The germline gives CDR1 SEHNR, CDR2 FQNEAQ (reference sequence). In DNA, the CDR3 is TGTGCCAGCAGCTTAGAACTAGCGGTCCAAGAGACCCAGTACTTC. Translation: CASSLELAVQETQYF. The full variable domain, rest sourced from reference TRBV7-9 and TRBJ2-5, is DTGVSQNPRHKITKRGQNVTFRCDPISEHNRLYWYRQTLGQGPEFLTYFQNEAQLEKSRLLSDRFSAERPKGSFSTLEIQRTEQGDSAMYLCASSLELAVQETQYFGPGTRLLVL.

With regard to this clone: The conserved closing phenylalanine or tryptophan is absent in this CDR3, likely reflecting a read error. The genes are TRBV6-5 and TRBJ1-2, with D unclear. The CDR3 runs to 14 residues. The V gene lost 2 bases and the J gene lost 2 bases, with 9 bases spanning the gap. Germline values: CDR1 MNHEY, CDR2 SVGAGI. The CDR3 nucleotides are TGTGCCAGCAGTTACCGCAAGTCCAACTATGGCTACACCCTC. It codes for CASSYRKSNYGYTL.

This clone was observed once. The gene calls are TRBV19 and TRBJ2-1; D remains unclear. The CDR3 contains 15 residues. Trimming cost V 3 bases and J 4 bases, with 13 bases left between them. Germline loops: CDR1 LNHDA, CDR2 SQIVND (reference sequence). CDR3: CASSMRAPIYNEQFF. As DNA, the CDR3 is TGTGCCAGTAGTATGAGAGCACCCATATACAATGAGCAGTTCTTC.

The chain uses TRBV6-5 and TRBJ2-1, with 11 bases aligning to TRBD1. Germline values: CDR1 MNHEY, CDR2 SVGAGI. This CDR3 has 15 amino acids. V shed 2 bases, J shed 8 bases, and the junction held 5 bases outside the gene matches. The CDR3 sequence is CASSYPGTGGDEQFF. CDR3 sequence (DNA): TGTGCCAGCAGTTACCCGGGGACAGGGGGGGATGAGCAGTTCTTC.

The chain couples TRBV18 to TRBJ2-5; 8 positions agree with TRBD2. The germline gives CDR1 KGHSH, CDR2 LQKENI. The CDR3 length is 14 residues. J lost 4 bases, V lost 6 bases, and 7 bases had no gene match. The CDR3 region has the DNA TGTGCCAGCTCCTTCCAAGCGGGAGCAGAGACCCAGTACTTC. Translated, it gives CASSFQAGAETQYF.

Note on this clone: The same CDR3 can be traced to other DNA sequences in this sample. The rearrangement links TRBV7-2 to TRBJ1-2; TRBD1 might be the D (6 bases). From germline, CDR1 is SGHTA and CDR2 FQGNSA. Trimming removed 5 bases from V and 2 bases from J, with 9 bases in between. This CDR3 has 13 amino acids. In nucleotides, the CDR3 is TGTGCCAGCAGCCCTGACAGGAACTATGGCTACACCTTC. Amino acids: CASSPDRNYGYTF.

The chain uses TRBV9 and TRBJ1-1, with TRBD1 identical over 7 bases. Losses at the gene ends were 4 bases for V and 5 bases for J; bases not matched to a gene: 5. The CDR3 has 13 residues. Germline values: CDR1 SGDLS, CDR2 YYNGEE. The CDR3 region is CASSRGRETEAFF. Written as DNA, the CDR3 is TGTGCCAGCAGCAGGGGGCGTGAAACTGAAGCTTTCTTT.

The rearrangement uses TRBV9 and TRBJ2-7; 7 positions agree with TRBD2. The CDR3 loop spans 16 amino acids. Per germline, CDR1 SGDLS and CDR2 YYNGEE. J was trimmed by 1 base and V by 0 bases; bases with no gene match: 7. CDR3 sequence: CASSVAPLAGSYEQYF. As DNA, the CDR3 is TGTGCCAGCAGCGTAGCCCCCTTAGCGGGTTCCTACGAGCAGTACTTC.

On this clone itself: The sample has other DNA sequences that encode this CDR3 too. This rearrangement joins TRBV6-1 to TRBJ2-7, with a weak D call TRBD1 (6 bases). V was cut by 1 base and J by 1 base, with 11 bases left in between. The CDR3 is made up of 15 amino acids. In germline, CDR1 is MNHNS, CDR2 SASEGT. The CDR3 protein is CASSEGQGSSYEQYF. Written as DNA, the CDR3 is TGTGCCAGCAGTGAAGGCCAGGGGTCTTCCTACGAGCAGTACTTC.

The CDR3 bases are TGTGCCAGCAGCCACTTCCAACAGGGAACCGGTGGCTACACCTTC. Amino acid sequence: CASSHFQQGTGGYTF. V gene TRBV11-3 combines with J gene TRBJ1-2, with D perhaps TRBD1 (6 bases). CDR3 length: 15 amino acids. Trimming cost V 5 bases and J 7 bases, with 20 bases left between them. The germline V gene has CDR1 SGHNT and CDR2 YENEEA. Supplemented by reference TRBV11-3 and TRBJ1-2, the full variable domain reads EAGVVQSPRYKIIEKKQPVAFWCNPISGHNTLYWYLQNLGQGPELLIRYENEEAVDDSQLPKDRFSAERLKGVDSTLKIQPAELGDSAVYLCASSHFQQGTGGYTFGSGTRLTVV.

The CDR3 DNA sequence: TGTGCCTCCAGGGGCGGACTAGCGGGGGGGCCTCCCAATGAGCAGTTCTTC. Its protein product is CASRGGLAGGPPNEQFF. J is TRBJ2-1 and V is TRBV10-3; 15 nucleotides agree with TRBD2. Germline trimming cut 11 bases from V and 6 bases from J; bases unmatched to any gene: 14. This CDR3 is 17 amino acids long. CDR1 is ENHRY and CDR2 is SYGVKD in the germline V gene.

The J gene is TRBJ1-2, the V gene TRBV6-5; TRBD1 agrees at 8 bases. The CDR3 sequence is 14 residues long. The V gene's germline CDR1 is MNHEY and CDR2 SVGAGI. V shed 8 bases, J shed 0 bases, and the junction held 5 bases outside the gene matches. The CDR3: CASLQGEANYGYTF. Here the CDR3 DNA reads TGTGCCAGCCTACAGGGGGAGGCTAACTATGGCTACACCTTC.

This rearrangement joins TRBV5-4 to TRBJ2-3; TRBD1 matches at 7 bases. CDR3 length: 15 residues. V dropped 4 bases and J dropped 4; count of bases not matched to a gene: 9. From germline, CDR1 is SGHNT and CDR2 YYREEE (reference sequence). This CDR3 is CASSRSPDRADTQYF. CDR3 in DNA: TGTGCCAGCAGCCGCTCCCCAGACAGGGCAGATACGCAGTATTTT.